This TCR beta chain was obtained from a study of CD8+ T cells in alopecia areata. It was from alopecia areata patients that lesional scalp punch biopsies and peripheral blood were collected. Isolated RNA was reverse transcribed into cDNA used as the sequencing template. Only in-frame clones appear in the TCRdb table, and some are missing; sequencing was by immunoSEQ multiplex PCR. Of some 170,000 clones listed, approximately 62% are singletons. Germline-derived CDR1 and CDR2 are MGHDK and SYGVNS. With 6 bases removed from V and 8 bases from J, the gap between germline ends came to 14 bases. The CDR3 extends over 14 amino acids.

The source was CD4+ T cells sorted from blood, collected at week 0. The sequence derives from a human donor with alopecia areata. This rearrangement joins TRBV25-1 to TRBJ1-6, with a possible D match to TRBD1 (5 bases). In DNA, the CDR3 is TGTGCCAGCAGCGAAGGGGTAGGGTATTCACCCCTCCACTTT. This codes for CASSEGVGYSPLHF. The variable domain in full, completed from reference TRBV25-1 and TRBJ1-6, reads EADIYQTPRYLVIGTGKKITLECSQTMGHDKMYWYQQDPGMELHLIHYSYGVNSTEKGDLSSESTVSRIRTEHFPLTLESARPSHTSQYLCASSEGVGYSPLHFGNGTRLTVT.